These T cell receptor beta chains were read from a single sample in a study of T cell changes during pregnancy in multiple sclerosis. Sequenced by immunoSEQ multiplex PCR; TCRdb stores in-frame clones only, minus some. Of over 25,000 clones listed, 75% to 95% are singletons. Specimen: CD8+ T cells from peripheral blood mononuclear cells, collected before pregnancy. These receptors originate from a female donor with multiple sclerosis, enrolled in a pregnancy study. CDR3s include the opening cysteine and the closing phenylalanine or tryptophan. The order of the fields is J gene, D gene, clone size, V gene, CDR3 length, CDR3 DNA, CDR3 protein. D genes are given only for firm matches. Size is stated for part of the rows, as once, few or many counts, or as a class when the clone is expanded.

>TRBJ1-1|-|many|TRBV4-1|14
TGCGCCAGCAGCCGGGGATTTGGGAGCACTGAAGCTTTCTTT
CASSRGFGSTEAFF
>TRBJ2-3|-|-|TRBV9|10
TGTGCCAGCAGCGTACCTAATCGGTATTTT
CASSVPNRYF
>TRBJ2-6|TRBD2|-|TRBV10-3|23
TGTGCCATCAGTGGGCCCAAGAGTGGGACTAGCGGAGCCCACACTCCTGGGGCCAACGTCCTGACTTTC
CAISGPKSGTSGAHTPGANVLTF
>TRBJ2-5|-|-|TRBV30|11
TGTGCCTGGAGTCGAGGAGAAGCCCAGTACTTC
CAWSRGEAQYF
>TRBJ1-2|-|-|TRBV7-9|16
TGTGCCAGCAGCTTCGTGACGGGAGGAAGAGGGGATGGCTACACCTTC
CASSFVTGGRGDGYTF
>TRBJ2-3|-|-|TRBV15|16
TGTGCCACCAGCCACCCCCCAGGGAGGGGGGCAGATACGCAGTATTTT
CATSHPPGRGADTQYF
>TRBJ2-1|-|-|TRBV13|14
TGTGCCAGCAGCTTAGCAGGGTCCTACAATGAGCAGTTCTTC
CASSLAGSYNEQFF
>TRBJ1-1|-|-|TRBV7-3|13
TGTGCCAGCAGCTTCAGGGGGAACACTGAAGCTTTCTTT
CASSFRGNTEAFF
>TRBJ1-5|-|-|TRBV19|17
TGTGCCAGTAGTATAGATCTGCAGTATTATAGCAATCAGCCCCAGCATTTT
CASSIDLQYYSNQPQHF
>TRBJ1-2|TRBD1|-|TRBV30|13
TGTGCCTGGAGTGTAGGACAGGGACATGGCTACACCTTC
CAWSVGQGHGYTF
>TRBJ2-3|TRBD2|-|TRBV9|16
TGTGCCAGCAGCGTAGTCCTAGCGGGAGGAACAGATACGCAGTATTTT
CASSVVLAGGTDTQYF
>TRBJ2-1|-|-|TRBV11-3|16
TGTGCCAGCAGCCCTGACGGGGGTTCTTACTACAATGAGCAGTTCTTC
CASSPDGGSYYNEQFF
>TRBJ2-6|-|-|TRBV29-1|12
TGCAGCGCCCTTTCTGGGGCCAACGTCCTGACTTTC
CSALSGANVLTF
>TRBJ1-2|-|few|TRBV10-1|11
TGCGCCAGCAGCAGAAACTATGGCTACACCTTC
CASSRNYGYTF
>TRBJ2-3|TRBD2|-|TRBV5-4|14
TGTGCCAGCAGCCCTTATAGCGGGGGGAATACGCAGTATTTT
CASSPYSGGNTQYF
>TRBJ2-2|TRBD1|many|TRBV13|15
TGTGCCAGCAGCCTAGACAGGGCGAACACCGGGGAGCTGTTTTTT
CASSLDRANTGELFF
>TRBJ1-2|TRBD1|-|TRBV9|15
TGTGCCAGCAGCTTTGGGACAGCCCCCCTCGTTGGCTACACCTTC
CASSFGTAPLVGYTF
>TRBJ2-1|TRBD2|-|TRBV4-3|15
TGCGCCAGCAGCCGTGGACTAGCGGAATACAATGAGCAGTTCTTC
CASSRGLAEYNEQFF
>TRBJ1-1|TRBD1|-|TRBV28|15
TGTGCCAGCAGTTTTGGGGACAGGGGGAACACTGAAGCTTTCTTT
CASSFGDRGNTEAFF
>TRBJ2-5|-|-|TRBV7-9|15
TGTGCCAGCAGTTGGGGGGTTGGCTACCAAGAGACCCAGTACTTC
CASSWGVGYQETQYF
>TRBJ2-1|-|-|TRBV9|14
TGTGCCAGCAGCGTAGGGTTGTGGCTAGATGAGCAGTTCTTC
CASSVGLWLDEQFF
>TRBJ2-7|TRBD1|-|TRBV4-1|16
TGCGCCAGCAGCCCGGACCCGGGACAGGCGACCTACGAGCAGTACTTC
CASSPDPGQATYEQYF
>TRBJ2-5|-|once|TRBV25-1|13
TGTGCCAGCAGTGAATTGGGGGGGCCCCATCGGGACTTC
CASSELGGPHRDF
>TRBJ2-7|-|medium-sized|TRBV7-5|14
TGTGCCAGAAGCTTAAGGACTAAGAGGTACGAGCAGTACTTC
CARSLRTKRYEQYF
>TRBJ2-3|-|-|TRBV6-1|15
TGTGCCAGCAGTGAGGGGGGAGCAGGAACAGATACGCAGTATTTT
CASSEGGAGTDTQYF
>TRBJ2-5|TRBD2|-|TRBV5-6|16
TGTGCCAGCAGCTCACCGGGACTAGCGGGAGGCGAGACCCAGTACTTC
CASSSPGLAGGETQYF
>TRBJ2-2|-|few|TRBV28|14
TGTGCCAGCAGTCTACCGTTGGACACCGGGGAGCTGTTTTTT
CASSLPLDTGELFF
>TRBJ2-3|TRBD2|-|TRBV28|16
TGTGCCAGCAGTTTTTTGGGACTAGCGGGAACAGATACGCAGTATTTT
CASSFLGLAGTDTQYF
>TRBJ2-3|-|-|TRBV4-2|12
TGTGCCAGCAGCCAAGAATCGGATACGCAGTATTTT
CASSQESDTQYF
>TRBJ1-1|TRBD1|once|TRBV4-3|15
TGCGCCAGCAGCCAAAAGACAGGGCGTGGCACTGAAGCTTTCTTT
CASSQKTGRGTEAFF
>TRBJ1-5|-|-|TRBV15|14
TGTGCCACCAGCAGTGCCAGGAGCAATCAGCCCCAGCATTTT
CATSSARSNQPQHF
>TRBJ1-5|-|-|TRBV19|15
TGTGCCAGTAGTATGGGGCCTAACAGCAATCAGCCCCAGCATTTT
CASSMGPNSNQPQHF
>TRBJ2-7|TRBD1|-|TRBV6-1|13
TGTGCCATTCCCGGGACAGGGGTGTACGAGCAGTACTTC
CAIPGTGVYEQYF
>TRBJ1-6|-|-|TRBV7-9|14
TGTGCCAGCAGCGTGGCGGGGGGCCATTCACCCCTCCACTTT
CASSVAGGHSPLHF
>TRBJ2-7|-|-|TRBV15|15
TGTGCCACCAGCAGAGATCTGGGCAGCTCCTACGAGCAGTACTTC
CATSRDLGSSYEQYF
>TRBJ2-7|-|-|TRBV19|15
TGTGCCAGTAGTCTTGCAGGGGCGACACACTACGAGCAGTACTTC
CASSLAGATHYEQYF
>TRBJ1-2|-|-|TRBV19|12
TGTGCCAGCGCCGGGATAGAAGTGGGCTACACCTTC
CASAGIEVGYTF
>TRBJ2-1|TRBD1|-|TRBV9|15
TGTGCCAGCAGCTTACAAGGGGGCACCTACAATGAGCAGTTCTTC
CASSLQGGTYNEQFF
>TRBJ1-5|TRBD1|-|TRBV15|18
TGTGCCACCAGCAGATTAGAGGGGACAGAAATTAGCAATCAGCCCCAGCATTTT
CATSRLEGTEISNQPQHF
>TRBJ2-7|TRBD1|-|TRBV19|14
TGTGCCAGTGTCGGACAGGGAGGTCCCTACGAGCAGTACTTC
CASVGQGGPYEQYF
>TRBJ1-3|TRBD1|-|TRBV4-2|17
TGTGCCAGCAGCCATCCACAGGGGCCCTCCTCTGGAAACACCATATATTTT
CASSHPQGPSSGNTIYF
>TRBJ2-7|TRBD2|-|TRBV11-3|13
TGTGCCAGCAGCCCCCGGGGGGGTCAGGAGCAGTACTTC
CASSPRGGQEQYF
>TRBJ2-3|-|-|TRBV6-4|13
TGTGCCAGCAGCGAGAGCGGAGCCGGGACGCAGTATTTT
CASSESGAGTQYF
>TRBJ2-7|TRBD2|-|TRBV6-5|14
TGTGCCAGCAGTTACGCGGGGGGACCCTACGAGCAGTACTTC
CASSYAGGPYEQYF
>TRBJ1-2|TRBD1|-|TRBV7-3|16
TGTGCCAGCAGCCCCTATCCCGGACAGGGAGGGCATGGCTACACCTTC
CASSPYPGQGGHGYTF
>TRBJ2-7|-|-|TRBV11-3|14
TGTGCCAGCATGAAGTTGTTAAGCGACTACGAGCAGTACTTC
CASMKLLSDYEQYF
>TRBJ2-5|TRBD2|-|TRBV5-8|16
TGTGCCAGCAGCCCGATAGCGGGAGGGCCCTTAGAGACCCAGTACTTC
CASSPIAGGPLETQYF